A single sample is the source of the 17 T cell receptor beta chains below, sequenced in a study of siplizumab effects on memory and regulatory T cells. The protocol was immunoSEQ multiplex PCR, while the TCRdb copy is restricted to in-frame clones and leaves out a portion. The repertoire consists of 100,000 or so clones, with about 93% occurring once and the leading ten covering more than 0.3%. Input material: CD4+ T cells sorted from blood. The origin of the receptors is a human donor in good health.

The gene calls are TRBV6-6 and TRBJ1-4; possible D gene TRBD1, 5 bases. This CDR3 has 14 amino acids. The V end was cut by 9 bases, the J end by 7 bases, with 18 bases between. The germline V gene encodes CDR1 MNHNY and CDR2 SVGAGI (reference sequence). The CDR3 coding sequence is TGTGCCAGTACCTTAGGGCAGGGTAGTGAAAAACTGTTTTTT. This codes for CASTLGQGSEKLFF.

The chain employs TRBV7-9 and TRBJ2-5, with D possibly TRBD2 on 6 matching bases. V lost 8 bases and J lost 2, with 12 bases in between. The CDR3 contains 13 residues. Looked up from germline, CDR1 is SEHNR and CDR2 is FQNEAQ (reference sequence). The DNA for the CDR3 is TGTGCCAGCTTTGGGCGGGGACAAGAGACCCAGTACTTC. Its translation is CASFGRGQETQYF.

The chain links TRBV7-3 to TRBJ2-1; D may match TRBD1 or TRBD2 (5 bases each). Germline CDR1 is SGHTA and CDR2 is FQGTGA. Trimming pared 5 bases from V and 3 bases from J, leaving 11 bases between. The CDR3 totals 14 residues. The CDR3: CASSQGVGYNEQFF. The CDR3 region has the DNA TGTGCCAGCAGCCAGGGAGTAGGCTACAATGAGCAGTTCTTC.

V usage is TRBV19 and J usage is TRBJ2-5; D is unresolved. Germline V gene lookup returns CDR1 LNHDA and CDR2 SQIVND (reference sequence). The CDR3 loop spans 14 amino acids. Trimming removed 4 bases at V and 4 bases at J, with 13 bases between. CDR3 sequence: CASSSARLTETQYF. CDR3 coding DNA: TGTGCCAGTAGTAGTGCTAGGTTGACAGAGACCCAGTACTTC.

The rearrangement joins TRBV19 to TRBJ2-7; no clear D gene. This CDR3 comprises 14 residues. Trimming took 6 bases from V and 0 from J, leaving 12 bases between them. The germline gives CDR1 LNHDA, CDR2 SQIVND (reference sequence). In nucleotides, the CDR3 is TGTGCCAGTAGATCGGGCAGGAACTCCTACGAGCAGTACTTC. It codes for CASRSGRNSYEQYF.

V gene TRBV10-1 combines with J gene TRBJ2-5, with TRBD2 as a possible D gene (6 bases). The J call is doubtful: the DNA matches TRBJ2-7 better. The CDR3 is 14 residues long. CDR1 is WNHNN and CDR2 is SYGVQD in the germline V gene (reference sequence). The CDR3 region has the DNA TGCGCCAGCAGTGGCACTAGCCGGTCCTACGAGCAGTACTTC. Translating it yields CASSGTSRSYEQYF.

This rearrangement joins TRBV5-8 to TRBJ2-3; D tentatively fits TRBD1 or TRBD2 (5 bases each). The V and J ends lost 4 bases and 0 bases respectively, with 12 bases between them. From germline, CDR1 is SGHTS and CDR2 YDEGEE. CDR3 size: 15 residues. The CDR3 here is CASSPGRTSTDTQYF. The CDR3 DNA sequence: TGTGCCAGCAGCCCGGGACGGACTAGCACAGATACGCAGTATTTT.

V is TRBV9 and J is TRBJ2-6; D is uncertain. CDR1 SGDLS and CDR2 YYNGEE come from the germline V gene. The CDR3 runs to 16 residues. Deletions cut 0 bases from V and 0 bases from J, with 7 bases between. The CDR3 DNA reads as TGTGCCAGCAGCGTAGCTGTTTCCTCTGGGGCCAACGTCCTGACTTTC. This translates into CASSVAVSSGANVLTF.

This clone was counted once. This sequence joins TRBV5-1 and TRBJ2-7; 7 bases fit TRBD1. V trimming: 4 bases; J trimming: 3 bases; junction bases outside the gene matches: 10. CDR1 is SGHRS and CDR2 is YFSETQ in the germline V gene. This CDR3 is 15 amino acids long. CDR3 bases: TGCGCCAGCAGCCGAGATTCACAGGGGTTCTACGAGCAGTACTTC. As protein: CASSRDSQGFYEQYF.

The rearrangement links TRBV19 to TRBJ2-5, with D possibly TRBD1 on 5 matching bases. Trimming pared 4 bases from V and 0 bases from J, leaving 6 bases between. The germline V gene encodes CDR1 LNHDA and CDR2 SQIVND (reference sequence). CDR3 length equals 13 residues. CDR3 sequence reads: CASSRQNQETQYF. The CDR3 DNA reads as TGTGCCAGTAGTAGACAGAACCAAGAGACCCAGTACTTC.

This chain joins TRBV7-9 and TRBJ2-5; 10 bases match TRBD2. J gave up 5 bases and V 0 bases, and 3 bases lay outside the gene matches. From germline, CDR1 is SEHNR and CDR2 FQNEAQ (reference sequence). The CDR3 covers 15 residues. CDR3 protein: CASSLAAGGQETQYF. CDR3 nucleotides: TGTGCCAGCAGCTTAGCAGCGGGGGGGCAGGAGACCCAGTACTTC.

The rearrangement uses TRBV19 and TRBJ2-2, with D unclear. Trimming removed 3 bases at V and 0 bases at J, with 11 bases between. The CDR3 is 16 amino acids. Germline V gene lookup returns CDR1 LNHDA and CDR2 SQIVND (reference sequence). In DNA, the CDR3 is TGTGCCAGTAGTATGCCTAGACTCGCGAACACCGGGGAGCTGTTTTTT. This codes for CASSMPRLANTGELFF.

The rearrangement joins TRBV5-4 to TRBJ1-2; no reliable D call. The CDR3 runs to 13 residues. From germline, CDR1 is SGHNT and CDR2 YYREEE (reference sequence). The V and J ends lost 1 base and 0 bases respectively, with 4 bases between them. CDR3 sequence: CASSLRSNYGYTF. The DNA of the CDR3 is TGTGCCAGCAGCTTGCGTTCTAACTATGGCTACACCTTC.

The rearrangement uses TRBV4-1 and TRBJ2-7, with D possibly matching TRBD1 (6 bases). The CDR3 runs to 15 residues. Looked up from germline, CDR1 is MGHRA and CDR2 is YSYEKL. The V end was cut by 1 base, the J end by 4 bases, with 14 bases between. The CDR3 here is CASSQVYDRRYEQYF. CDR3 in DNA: TGCGCCAGCAGCCAAGTTTACGACAGGAGATACGAGCAGTACTTC.

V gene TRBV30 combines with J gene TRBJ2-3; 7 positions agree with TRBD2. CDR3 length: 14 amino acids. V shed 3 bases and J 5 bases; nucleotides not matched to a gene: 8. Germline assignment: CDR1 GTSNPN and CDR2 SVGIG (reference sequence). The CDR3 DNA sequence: TGTGCCTGGAGGCGGACTAGATGGGTAGATACGCAGTATTTT. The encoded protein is CAWRRTRWVDTQYF.

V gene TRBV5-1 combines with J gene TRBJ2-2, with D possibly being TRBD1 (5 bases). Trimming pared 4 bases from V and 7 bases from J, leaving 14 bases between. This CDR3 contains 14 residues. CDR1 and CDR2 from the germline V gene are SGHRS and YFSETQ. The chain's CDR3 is CASSASGNGGELFF. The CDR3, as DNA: TGCGCCAGCAGCGCCTCAGGGAATGGCGGGGAGCTGTTTTTT.

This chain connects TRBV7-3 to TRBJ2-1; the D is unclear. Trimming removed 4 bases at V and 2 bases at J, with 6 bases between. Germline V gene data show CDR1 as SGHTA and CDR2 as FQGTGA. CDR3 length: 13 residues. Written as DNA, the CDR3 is TGTGCCAGCAGCTCCCAGGCCTACAATGAGCAGTTCTTC. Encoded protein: CASSSQAYNEQFF.